Following are 20 T cell receptor beta chains from one sample sequenced in a study of blood T cell repertoires in COVID-19. Sequenced by immunoSEQ multiplex PCR; TCRdb stores in-frame clones only, minus some. The data show approximately 52,000 clones, more than 85% seen once. Sequenced: peripheral blood. These receptors all stem from a man aged 45-65 years with acute or convalescent COVID-19.

The CDR3 protein is CARSSHRVGSPLHF. Here the CDR3 DNA reads TGTGCCAGAAGCTCCCACAGGGTAGGTTCACCCCTCCACTTT. This sequence joins TRBV5-3 and TRBJ1-6; a possible D gene is TRBD1 (6 bases). TRBV5-3 falls under the ORF class, with uncertain function. The CDR3 extends over 14 amino acids. Trimming took 3 bases from V and 9 from J, leaving 13 bases between them.

The chain links TRBV14 to TRBJ1-1, with 7 bases lining up with TRBD1. The CDR3 extends over 13 amino acids. Germline V CDR1 and CDR2: SGHDN, FVKESK. The V gene end was trimmed by 2 bases and the J gene end by 5 bases; junction bases not matched to a gene: 2. The CDR3 DNA sequence: TGTGCCAGCAGCCAACAGACAGGGACTGAAGCTTTCTTT. Protein product: CASSQQTGTEAFF.

V and J are TRBV29-1 and TRBJ2-7, with 11 nucleotides matching TRBD1. CDR1 and CDR2 (germline): SQVTM, ANQGSEA. The length of the CDR3 is 15 residues. Losses at the gene ends were 4 bases for V and 9 bases for J; bases not matched to a gene: 14. The CDR3 region is CSVGAGTGGTKGQYF. The DNA of the CDR3 is TGCAGCGTTGGCGCCGGGACAGGGGGAACCAAAGGGCAGTACTTC.

The J gene is TRBJ1-3, the V gene TRBV29-1, with a tentative D call TRBD1 (5 bases). CDR1 and CDR2 from the germline V gene are SQVTM and ANQGSEA. CDR3 length equals 13 residues. The germline V and J ends were trimmed by 3 bases and 2 bases, with 8 bases remaining between them. The CDR3 region is CSVEETAGNTIYF. In nucleotides, the CDR3 is TGCAGCGTTGAGGAGACAGCTGGAAACACCATATATTTT.

The chain links TRBV7-7 to TRBJ2-3, with D perhaps TRBD2 (7 bases). CDR3 length: 15 residues. Germline-derived CDR1 and CDR2 are SSHAT and FNYEAQ (reference sequence). The ends were cut back, 1 base at V and 8 bases at J, with 16 bases in the middle. The CDR3 DNA is TGTGCCAGCAGCTTAGGGCGGGGGCCCTCCGGTACGCAGTATTTT. Translated, it gives CASSLGRGPSGTQYF.

The V and J genes are TRBV11-2 and TRBJ2-5; 9 bases are shared with TRBD2. This CDR3 region has 17 residues. Per germline, CDR1 SGHAT and CDR2 FQNNGV. Trimming at V came to 5 bases and at J to 1 base, leaving 11 bases not matched to a gene. DNA of the CDR3: TGTGCCAGCAGCCCTACCCGACTAGCGGTCTTCCAAGAGACCCAGTACTTC. It codes for CASSPTRLAVFQETQYF. The whole variable domain, filled in from reference TRBV11-2 and TRBJ2-5, reads EAGVAQSPRYKIIEKRQSVAFWCNPISGHATLYWYQQILGQGPKLLIQFQNNGVVDDSQLPKDRFSAERLKGVDSTLKIQPAKLEDSAVYLCASSPTRLAVFQETQYFGPGTRLLVL.

The rearrangement uses TRBV20-1 and TRBJ2-2; unclear D gene. The V gene lost 6 bases and the J gene lost 6 bases, with 8 bases spanning the gap. CDR3 length equals 11 residues. CDR1 is DFQATT and CDR2 is SNEGSKA in the germline V gene (reference sequence). The CDR3: CSAHKSGELFF. The CDR3, as DNA: TGCAGTGCACACAAGTCCGGGGAGCTGTTTTTT.

The chain couples TRBV5-1 to TRBJ1-1; no clear D gene. CDR1 SGHRS and CDR2 YFSETQ come from the germline V gene. V lost 0 bases and J lost 6, with 12 bases in between. CDR3 size: 14 residues. CDR3 nucleotides: TGCGCCAGCAGCTTGGACCCGGGGAGGCCTGAAGCTTTCTTT. Protein sequence: CASSLDPGRPEAFF.

This chain's CDR3 is CASSIPRVGPGHRLTNSPLHF. The CDR3, as DNA: TGTGCCAGCAGCATACCCCGGGTGGGGCCGGGACATCGATTGACAAATTCACCCCTCCACTTT. The V and J genes are TRBV21-1 and TRBJ1-6; TRBD1, the table's D call, lacks a check against the DNA. TRBV21-1 is given as a pseudogene. The CDR3 runs to 21 residues.

The chain has TRBV20-1 and TRBJ2-3; perhaps TRBD2 as D (6 bases). This CDR3 is 14 amino acids long. V was clipped by 3 bases and J by 1 base, with 11 bases between them. Germline V CDR1 and CDR2: DFQATT, SNEGSKA (reference sequence). The chain's CDR3 is CSASLTRGTDTQYF. In DNA, the CDR3 is TGCAGTGCTAGTCTGACTAGGGGCACAGATACGCAGTATTTT.

The V call is TRBV7-2, the J call TRBJ2-5; D might be TRBD2 (5 bases). CDR3 length equals 16 residues. From germline, CDR1 is SGHTA and CDR2 FQGNSA. V lost 5 bases, J lost 4 bases, and 20 bases lay in between. The CDR3 sequence: CASSPSQAVIRETQYF. In DNA, the CDR3 is TGTGCCAGCAGCCCCTCACAAGCGGTTATCCGAGAGACCCAGTACTTC.

The J gene is TRBJ2-7, the V gene TRBV10-2; the match to TRBD1 covers 10 bases. The CDR3 is 15 residues long. After removal of 4 bases from V and 4 bases from J, the junction contained 7 bases not matched to a gene. Germline CDR1 is WSHSY and CDR2 is SAAADI. CDR3 coding DNA: TGCGCCAGCAGTGGATTAGGGACAGGGGATTACGAGCAGTACTTC. It codes for CASSGLGTGDYEQYF.

This chain connects TRBV6-5 to TRBJ2-3, with D perhaps matching TRBD2 (6 bases). CDR1 is MNHEY, CDR2 SVGAGI, per germline. The CDR3 has 13 residues. Trimming stripped 7 bases from V and 8 bases from J, with 16 bases between. The CDR3 region has the DNA TGTGCCAGCAAATCCGGGGCGGGGTCTACGCAGTATTTT. Translated, it gives CASKSGAGSTQYF.

J is TRBJ2-7 and V is TRBV3-1 (or the pseudogene TRBV3-2), with TRBD2 identical over 13 bases. There are 14 residues in the CDR3. Germline V CDR1 and CDR2: LGHDT, YNNKEL (reference sequence). With V trimmed by 1 base and J by 6 bases, 0 bases remained unmatched. Here the CDR3 DNA reads TGTGCCAGCAGCCAAGGACTAGCGGGGGGCGAGCAGTACTTC. Translation: CASSQGLAGGEQYF.

This sequence joins TRBV6-5 and TRBJ2-7; 8 bases fit TRBD2. V dropped 5 bases and J dropped 2; count of bases not matched to a gene: 8. Germline values: CDR1 MNHEY, CDR2 SVGAGI. The CDR3 is made up of 15 amino acids. As DNA, the CDR3 is TGTGCCAGCAGTCCACCGGGACTAGAAACCTACGAGCAGTACTTC. This gives the protein CASSPPGLETYEQYF.

The chain combines TRBV5-1 with TRBJ2-5; maybe TRBD1 (9 bases). The CDR3 extends over 14 amino acids. Germline CDR1 reads SGHRS; CDR2 reads YFSETQ. V was trimmed by 6 bases and J by 4 bases, leaving 16 bases between them. The CDR3 DNA is TGCGCCAGCACCGCGGGGGGACAGGGAGAGACCCAGTACTTC. The encoded protein is CASTAGGQGETQYF.

This chain connects TRBV6-1 to TRBJ1-1; TRBD1 matches at 11 bases. The germline V gene encodes CDR1 MNHNS and CDR2 SASEGT. CDR3 length: 18 amino acids. The V and J ends lost 4 bases and 10 bases, in that order; junction bases with no gene match: 20. The CDR3 DNA reads as TGTGCCAGCAGTGGAACAGGACAGGGGGCTTTTCCCTCACCCCGAGCTTTCTTT. This translates into CASSGTGQGAFPSPRAFF.

A word on this clone: One end of the junction does not line up with germline, which may come from a read error. The J gene is TRBJ2-7, the V gene TRBV4-1; maybe TRBD2 (6 bases). Germline V CDR1 and CDR2: MGHRA, YSYEKL. The CDR3 consists of 14 residues. The CDR3 loop is CASSQGGVSHEQYF. The CDR3 region has the DNA TGCGCCAGCAGCCAGGGCGGGGTCTCCCACGAGCAGTACTTC.

V is TRBV5-1 and J is TRBJ2-7; D is possibly TRBD2 (6 bases). Trimming took off 4 bases at V and 6 bases at J, with 20 bases between the two ends. Germline CDR1 reads SGHRS; CDR2 reads YFSETQ. The CDR3 contains 15 residues. CDR3 DNA: TGCGCCAGCAGCCTAACGGGACTCCCGAGGGGCGAGCAGTACTTC. Translation: CASSLTGLPRGEQYF.

The rearrangement links TRBV11-2 to TRBJ2-5; 9 bases are a match to TRBD1. The CDR3 totals 14 residues. The trim removed 5 bases at V and 5 bases at J, leaving 6 bases unmatched. The V gene's germline CDR1 is SGHAT and CDR2 FQNNGV. CDR3 nucleotides: TGTGCCAGCAGCCCAAACAGGGGGCGGGAGACCCAGTACTTC. It is translated as CASSPNRGRETQYF. The entire variable domain, with the rest obtained from reference TRBV11-2 and TRBJ2-5, is as follows: EAGVAQSPRYKIIEKRQSVAFWCNPISGHATLYWYQQILGQGPKLLIQFQNNGVVDDSQLPKDRFSAERLKGVDSTLKIQPAKLEDSAVYLCASSPNRGRETQYFGPGTRLLVL.